This T cell receptor beta chain was found in a study of T cell repertoires in cytomegalovirus infection. Turning to the study itself: CMV infection and matching HLA type were both indicated by public TCR beta signatures. General study findings and limits: The study found HLA-C-restricted CMV-specific TCR beta clonotypes dominating the ex vivo response. Using cumulative public TCR beta family frequency, the authors identified those who carried CMV together with the relevant HLA.

At least ten counts were recorded for this clonotype. Antigen unknown. Germline V gives CDR1 SGHTA, CDR2 FQGNSA. The germline V and J ends were trimmed by 5 bases and 4 bases, with 15 bases remaining between them. This CDR3 has 15 residues. TCRdb redid the calling of the reads with MiXCR, one entry per CDR3 protein. The top ten hold roughly 1.7% of the sample, which has 200,000 to 300,000 distinct CDR3 sequences, 9% to 15% seen once. The sequence was obtained from a human donor in good health (CMV status not recorded). Some clones in this sample may be carry-over from other donors' samples. This sequence joins TRBV7-2 and TRBJ1-3; D possibly corresponds to TRBD1 (6 bases). The material sequenced was PBMCs. The CDR3 nucleotides read TGTGCCAGCAGCATGGGGGGGGCGCCCGGAAACACCATATATTTT. Protein: CASSMGGAPGNTIYF. Looking up the rest from reference TRBV7-2 and TRBJ1-3 gives the full variable domain: GAGVSQSPSNKVTEKGKDVELRCDPISGHTALYWYRQSLGQGLEFLIYFQGNSAPDKSGLPSDRFSAERTGGSVSTLTIQRTQQEDSAVYLCASSMGGAPGNTIYFGEGSWLTVV.